This paragraph reports one T cell receptor beta chain. This record belongs to a study of blood T cell repertoires in COVID-19. Generated by immunoSEQ multiplex PCR, the TCRdb table keeps only in-frame clones and is missing some. The table shows about 330,000 clones, with roughly nine tenths occurring only once. Membership in each cohort depended on participant-reported clinical history. This CDR3 contains 19 residues. Unmatched junction bases numbered 20, after V lost 5 bases and J lost 9 bases. From germline, CDR1 is MNHEY and CDR2 SVGEGT. The clonotype originates from a woman in her 30s who had recovered from COVID-19. The rearrangement joins TRBV6-2 or TRBV6-3 to TRBJ2-1; 12 bases are a match to TRBD2. The sequenced material came from PBMCs or T cells enriched from blood (not recorded which). The CDR3, as DNA: TGTGCCAGCAGTGTTACCGGGACTAGCGGGTCCCCCAAGCATTCTGAGCAGTTCTTC. Translation: CASSVTGTSGSPKHSEQFF.